This T cell receptor beta chain was captured by sequencing in a study of T cell clonotyping in hematopoietic cell transplantation. Sequencing used immunoSEQ multiplex PCR; TCRdb keeps in-frame clones, though not all of them. The sample lists 9,000 to 13,000 clones, roughly nine tenths occurring once. With V trimmed by 4 bases and J by 4 bases, 3 bases remained unmatched. The CDR3 is 13 residues long. The germline V gene has CDR1 SGHVS and CDR2 FNYEAQ. The sample was PBMCs, taken 180 days after allogeneic stem cell transplant. This sequence originates from a male patient over 55 who had an allogeneic stem cell transplant from an unrelated donor, so the T cells may come from the graft donor. Some clones in this sample may be carry-over from other donors' samples. This sequence joins TRBV7-6 and TRBJ1-1; the match to TRBD1 covers 7 bases. For the CDR3, the DNA is TGTGCCAGCAGCTGGGACAGTTCCACTGAAGCTTTCTTT. Translating gives CASSWDSSTEAFF. The full variable domain, with the rest looked up from reference TRBV7-6 and TRBJ1-1, is GAGVSQSPRYKVTKRGQDVALRCDPISGHVSLYWYRQALGQGPEFLTYFNYEAQQDKSGLPNDRFSAERPEGSISTLTIQRTEQRDSAMYRCASSWDSSTEAFFGQGTRLTVV.